The text below deals with one T cell receptor (beta chain). What it binds is not known. CDR3 length equals 16 residues. V shed 4 bases and J 9 bases; nucleotides not matched to a gene: 13. CDR1 and CDR2 from the germline V gene are MNHEY and SMNVEV (reference sequence). This table comes from immunoSEQ multiplex PCR, and its TCRdb copy is limited to in-frame clones, with some not included. This sample has roughly 25,000 clones, with roughly nine tenths found just once. The sample comes from a study of lymphopenia after photon versus proton radiotherapy. Study findings and constraints: After lymphocyte nadir, photon-treated repertoires showed oligoclonal expansion, especially CD8+ Temra. Larger post-nadir TCR diversity loss correlated inversely with survival in deceased patients. Survival link was tested only in deceased patients; proton benefit remains a possibility.

The chain carries TRBV27 and TRBJ2-2, with 8 nucleotides matching TRBD1. Sequenced here: peripheral blood, sampled from a patient treated with photon-based radiotherapy. The sequence came from a woman aged 45-59 years with cholangiocarcinoma. In DNA form, the CDR3 reads TGTGCCAGCAGTTCCGAGACAGGGGCCCTAAGACGGGAGCTGTTTTTT. Translation: CASSSETGALRRELFF.